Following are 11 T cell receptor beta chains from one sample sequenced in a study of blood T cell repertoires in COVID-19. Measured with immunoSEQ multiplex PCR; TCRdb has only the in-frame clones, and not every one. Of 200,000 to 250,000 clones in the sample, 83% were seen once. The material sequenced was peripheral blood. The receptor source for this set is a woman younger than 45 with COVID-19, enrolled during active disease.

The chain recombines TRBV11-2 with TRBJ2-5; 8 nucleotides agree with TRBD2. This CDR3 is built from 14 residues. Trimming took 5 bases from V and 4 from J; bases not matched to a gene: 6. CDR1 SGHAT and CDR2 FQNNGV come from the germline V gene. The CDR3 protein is CASSPGTRVETQYF. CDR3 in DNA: TGTGCCAGCAGCCCCGGGACTAGAGTAGAGACCCAGTACTTC. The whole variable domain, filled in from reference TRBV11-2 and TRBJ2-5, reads EAGVAQSPRYKIIEKRQSVAFWCNPISGHATLYWYQQILGQGPKLLIQFQNNGVVDDSQLPKDRFSAERLKGVDSTLKIQPAKLEDSAVYLCASSPGTRVETQYFGPGTRLLVL.

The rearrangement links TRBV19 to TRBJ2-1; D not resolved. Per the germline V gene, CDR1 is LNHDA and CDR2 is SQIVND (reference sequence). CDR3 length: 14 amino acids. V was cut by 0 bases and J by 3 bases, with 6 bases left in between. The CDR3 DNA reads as TGTGCCAGTAGTATAGATGCAGGCTACAATGAGCAGTTCTTC. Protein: CASSIDAGYNEQFF.

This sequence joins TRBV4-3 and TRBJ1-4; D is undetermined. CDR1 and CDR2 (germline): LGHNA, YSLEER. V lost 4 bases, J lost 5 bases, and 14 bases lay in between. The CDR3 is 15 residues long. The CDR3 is CASSRLSDSNEKLFF. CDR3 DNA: TGCGCCAGCAGCCGCCTCTCCGATAGCAATGAAAAACTGTTTTTT.

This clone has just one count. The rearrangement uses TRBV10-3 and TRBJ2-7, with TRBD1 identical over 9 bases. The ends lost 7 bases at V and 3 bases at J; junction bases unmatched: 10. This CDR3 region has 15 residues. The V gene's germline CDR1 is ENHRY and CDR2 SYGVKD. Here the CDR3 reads CAIKPGDRAYYEQYF. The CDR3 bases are TGTGCCATCAAGCCCGGGGACAGGGCCTACTACGAGCAGTACTTC.

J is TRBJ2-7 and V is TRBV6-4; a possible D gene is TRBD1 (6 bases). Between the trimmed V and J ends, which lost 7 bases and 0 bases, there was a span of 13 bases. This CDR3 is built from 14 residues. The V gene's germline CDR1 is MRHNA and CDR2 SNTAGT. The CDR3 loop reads CASTLRDNSYEQYF. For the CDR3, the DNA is TGTGCCAGCACACTCCGGGACAACTCCTACGAGCAGTACTTC.

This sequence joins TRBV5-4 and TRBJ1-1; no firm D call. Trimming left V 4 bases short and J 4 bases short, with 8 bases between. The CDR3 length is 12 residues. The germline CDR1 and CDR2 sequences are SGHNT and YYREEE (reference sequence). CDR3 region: CASSPEGTEAFF. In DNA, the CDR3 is TGTGCCAGCAGCCCCGAGGGCACTGAAGCTTTCTTT. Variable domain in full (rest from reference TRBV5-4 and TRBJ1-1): ETGVTQSPTHLIKTRGQQVTLRCSSQSGHNTVSWYQQALGQGPQFIFQYYREEENGRGNFPPRFSGLQFPNYSSELNVNALELDDSALYLCASSPEGTEAFFGQGTRLTVV.

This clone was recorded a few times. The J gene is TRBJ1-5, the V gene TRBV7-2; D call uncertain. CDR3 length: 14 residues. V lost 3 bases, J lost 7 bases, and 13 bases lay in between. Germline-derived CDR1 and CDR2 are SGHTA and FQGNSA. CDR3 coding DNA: TGTGCCAGCAGCTTGAGGGATAGCGGGCAGCCCCAGCATTTT. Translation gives CASSLRDSGQPQHF.

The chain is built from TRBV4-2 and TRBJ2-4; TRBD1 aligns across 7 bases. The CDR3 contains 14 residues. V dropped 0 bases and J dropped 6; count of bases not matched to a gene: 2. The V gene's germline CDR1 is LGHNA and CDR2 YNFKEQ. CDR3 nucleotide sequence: TGTGCCAGCAGCCAAGAGAACAGGGGAAACATTCAGTACTTC. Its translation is CASSQENRGNIQYF.

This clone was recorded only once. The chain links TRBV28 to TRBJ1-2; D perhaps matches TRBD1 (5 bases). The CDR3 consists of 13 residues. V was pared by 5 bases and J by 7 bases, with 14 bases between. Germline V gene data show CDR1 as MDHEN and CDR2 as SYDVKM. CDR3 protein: CASSTLGVGGYTF. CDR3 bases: TGTGCCAGCAGTACATTAGGGGTCGGTGGCTACACCTTC.

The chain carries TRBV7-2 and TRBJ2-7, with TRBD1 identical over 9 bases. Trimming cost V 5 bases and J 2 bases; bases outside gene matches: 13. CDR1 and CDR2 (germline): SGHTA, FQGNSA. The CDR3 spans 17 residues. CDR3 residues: CASSTQPTRDRAYEQYF. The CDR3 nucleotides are TGTGCCAGCAGCACGCAACCAACCCGGGACAGGGCCTACGAGCAGTACTTC.

The CDR3 nucleotides are TGTGCCAGCTCACCATTAGGACAGATTAACGTCCTGACTTTC. Its translation: CASSPLGQINVLTF. V and J are TRBV18 and TRBJ2-6; D may be TRBD1 (6 bases). With 2 bases removed from V and 10 bases from J, the gap between germline ends came to 12 bases. This CDR3 has 14 amino acids. Germline V gene lookup returns CDR1 KGHSH and CDR2 LQKENI.